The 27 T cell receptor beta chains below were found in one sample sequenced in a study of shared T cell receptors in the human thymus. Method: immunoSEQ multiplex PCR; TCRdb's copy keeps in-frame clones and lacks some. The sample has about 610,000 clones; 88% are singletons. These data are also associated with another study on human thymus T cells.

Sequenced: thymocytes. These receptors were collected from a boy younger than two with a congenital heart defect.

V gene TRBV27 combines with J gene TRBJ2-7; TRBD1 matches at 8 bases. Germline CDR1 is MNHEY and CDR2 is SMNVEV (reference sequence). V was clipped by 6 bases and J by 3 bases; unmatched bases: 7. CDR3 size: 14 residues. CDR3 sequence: CASSPGGSLYEQYF. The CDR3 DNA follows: TGTGCCAGCAGCCCAGGGGGCTCACTCTACGAGCAGTACTTC.

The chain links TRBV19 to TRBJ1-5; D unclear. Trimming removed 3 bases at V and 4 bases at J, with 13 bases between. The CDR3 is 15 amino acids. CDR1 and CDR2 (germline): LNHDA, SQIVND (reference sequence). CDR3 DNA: TGTGCCAGTAGTATCGGGTACGAAAAAAATCAGCCCCAGCATTTT. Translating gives CASSIGYEKNQPQHF.

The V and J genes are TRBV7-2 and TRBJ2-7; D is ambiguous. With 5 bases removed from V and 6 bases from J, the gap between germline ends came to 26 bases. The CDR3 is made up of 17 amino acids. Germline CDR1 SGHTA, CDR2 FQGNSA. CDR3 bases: TGTGCCAGCAGCGCTTACGTTGGGCGACGACGCCGGTGCGAGCAGTACTTC. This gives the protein CASSAYVGRRRRCEQYF.

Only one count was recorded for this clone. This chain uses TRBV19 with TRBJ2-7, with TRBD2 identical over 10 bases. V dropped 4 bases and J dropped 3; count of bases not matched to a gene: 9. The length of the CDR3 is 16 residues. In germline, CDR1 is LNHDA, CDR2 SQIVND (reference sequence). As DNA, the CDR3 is TGTGCCAGTAGTAGAGGCCTAGCGGGAGACCTCTACGAGCAGTACTTC. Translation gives CASSRGLAGDLYEQYF. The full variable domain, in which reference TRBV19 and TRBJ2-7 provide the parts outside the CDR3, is DGGITQSPKYLFRKEGQNVTLSCEQNLNHDAMYWYRQDPGQGLRLIYYSQIVNDFQKGDIAEGYSVSREKKESFPLTVTSAQKNPTAFYLCASSRGLAGDLYEQYFGPGTRLTVT.

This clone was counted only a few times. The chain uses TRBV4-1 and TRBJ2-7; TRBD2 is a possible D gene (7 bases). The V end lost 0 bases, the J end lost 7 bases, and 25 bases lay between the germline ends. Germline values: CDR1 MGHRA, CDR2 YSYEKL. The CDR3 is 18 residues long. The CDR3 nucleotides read TGCGCCAGCAGCCAAGAAGGGGGACAAGCGGGGACCTCTTGGGAGCAGTACTTC. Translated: CASSQEGGQAGTSWEQYF.

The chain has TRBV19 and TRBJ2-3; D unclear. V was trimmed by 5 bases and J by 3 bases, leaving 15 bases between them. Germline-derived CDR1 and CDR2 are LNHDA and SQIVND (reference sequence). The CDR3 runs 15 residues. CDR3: CASSPTSPRTDTQYF. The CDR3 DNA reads TGTGCCAGTAGTCCTACTTCTCCTCGGACAGATACGCAGTATTTT.

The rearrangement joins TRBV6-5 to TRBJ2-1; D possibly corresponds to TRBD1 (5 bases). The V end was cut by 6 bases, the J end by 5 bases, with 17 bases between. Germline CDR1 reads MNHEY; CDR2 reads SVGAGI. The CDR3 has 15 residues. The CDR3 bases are TGTGCCAGCAGACCTACCGGCGACAGACACAATGAGCAGTTCTTC. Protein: CASRPTGDRHNEQFF.

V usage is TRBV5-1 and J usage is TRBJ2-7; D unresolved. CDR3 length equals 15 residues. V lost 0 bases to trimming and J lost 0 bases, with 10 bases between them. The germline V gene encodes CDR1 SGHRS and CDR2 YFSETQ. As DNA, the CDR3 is TGCGCCAGCAGCTTGGTTGAGGAGAGCTCCTACGAGCAGTACTTC. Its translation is CASSLVEESSYEQYF.

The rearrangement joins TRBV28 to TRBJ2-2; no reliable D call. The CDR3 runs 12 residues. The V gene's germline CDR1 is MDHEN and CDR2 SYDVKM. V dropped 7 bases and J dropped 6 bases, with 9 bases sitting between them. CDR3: CASTPLSGELFF. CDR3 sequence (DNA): TGTGCCAGCACCCCCTTATCCGGGGAGCTGTTTTTT.

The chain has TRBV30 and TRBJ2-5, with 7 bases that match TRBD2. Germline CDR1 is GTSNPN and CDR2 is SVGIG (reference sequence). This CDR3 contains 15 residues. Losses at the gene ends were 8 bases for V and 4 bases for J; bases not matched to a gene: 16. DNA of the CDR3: TGTGCCGGGGGGACTAAGGCTGTATTGGGAGAGACCCAGTACTTC. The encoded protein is CAGGTKAVLGETQYF.

CDR3 bases: TGTGCTAGCGGGAGCCCCTACGAGCAGTACTTC. Encoded protein: CASGSPYEQYF. The genes are TRBV25-1 and TRBJ2-5; 9 nucleotides agree with TRBD2. The closer fit of TRBJ2-7 to the DNA end suggests the J call may be wrong. In germline, CDR1 is MGHDK, CDR2 SYGVNS. The CDR3 length is 11 residues.

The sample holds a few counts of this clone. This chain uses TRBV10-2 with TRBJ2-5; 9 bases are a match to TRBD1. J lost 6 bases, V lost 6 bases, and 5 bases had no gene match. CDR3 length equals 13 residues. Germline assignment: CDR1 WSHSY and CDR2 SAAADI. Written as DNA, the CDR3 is TGCGCCAGCAGCCGGGACAGGGAAAAGACCCAGTACTTC. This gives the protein CASSRDREKTQYF.

CDR3 DNA: TGTGCCAGCAGCAAACTCCGGGACAGGGACTACAATGAGCAGTTCTTC. This codes for CASSKLRDRDYNEQFF. This chain connects TRBV5-6 to TRBJ2-1; 9 bases match TRBD1. V dropped 4 bases and J dropped 3; count of bases not matched to a gene: 8. In germline, CDR1 is SGHDT, CDR2 YYEEEE. This CDR3 is built from 16 residues. Full variable domain (rest looked up from reference TRBV5-6 and TRBJ2-1): DAGVTQSPTHLIKTRGQQVTLRCSPKSGHDTVSWYQQALGQGPQFIFQYYEEEERQRGNFPDRFSGHQFPNYSSELNVNALLLGDSALYLCASSKLRDRDYNEQFFGPGTRLTVL.

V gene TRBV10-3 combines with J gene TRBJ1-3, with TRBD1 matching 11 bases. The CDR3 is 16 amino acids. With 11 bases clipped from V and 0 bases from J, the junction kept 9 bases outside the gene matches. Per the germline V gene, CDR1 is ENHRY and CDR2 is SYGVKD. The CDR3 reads CASEGGTGGSGNTIYF. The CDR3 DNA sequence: TGTGCCTCCGAAGGGGGGACAGGGGGCTCTGGAAACACCATATATTTT.

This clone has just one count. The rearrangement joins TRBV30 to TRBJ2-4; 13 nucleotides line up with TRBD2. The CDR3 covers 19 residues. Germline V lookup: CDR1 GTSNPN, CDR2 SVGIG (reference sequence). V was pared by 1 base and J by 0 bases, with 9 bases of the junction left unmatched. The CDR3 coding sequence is TGTGCCTGGAGTGCCCGACTAGCGGGAGGCCTTCTAGCCAAAAACATTCAGTACTTC. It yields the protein CAWSARLAGGLLAKNIQYF.

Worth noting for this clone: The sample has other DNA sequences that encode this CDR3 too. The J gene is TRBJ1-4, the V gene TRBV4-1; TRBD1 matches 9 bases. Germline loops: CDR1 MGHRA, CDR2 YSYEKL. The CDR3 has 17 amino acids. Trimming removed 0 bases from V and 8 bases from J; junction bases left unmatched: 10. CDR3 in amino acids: CASSQELGGTGKEKLFF. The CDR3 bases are TGCGCCAGCAGCCAAGAGCTCGGCGGGACAGGGAAAGAAAAACTGTTTTTT.

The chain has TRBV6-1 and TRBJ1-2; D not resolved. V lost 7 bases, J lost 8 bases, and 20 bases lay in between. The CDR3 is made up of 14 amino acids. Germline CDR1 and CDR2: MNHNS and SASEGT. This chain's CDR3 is CASTHTTERDGYTF. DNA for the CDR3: TGTGCCAGCACCCATACGACGGAGAGAGACGGCTACACCTTC.

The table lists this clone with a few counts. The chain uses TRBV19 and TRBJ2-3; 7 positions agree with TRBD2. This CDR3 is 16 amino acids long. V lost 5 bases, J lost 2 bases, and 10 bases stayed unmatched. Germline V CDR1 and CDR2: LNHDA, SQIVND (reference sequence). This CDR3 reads CASSSIWGGTTDTQYF. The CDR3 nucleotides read TGTGCCAGTAGTTCAATATGGGGGGGGACCACAGATACGCAGTATTTT.

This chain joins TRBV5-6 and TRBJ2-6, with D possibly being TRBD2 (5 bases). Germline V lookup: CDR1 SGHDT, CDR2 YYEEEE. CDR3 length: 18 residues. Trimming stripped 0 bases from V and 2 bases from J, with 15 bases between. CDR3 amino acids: CASSLANSVSPGANVLTF. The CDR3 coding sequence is TGTGCCAGCAGCTTGGCCAATAGCGTGAGTCCTGGGGCCAACGTCCTGACTTTC.

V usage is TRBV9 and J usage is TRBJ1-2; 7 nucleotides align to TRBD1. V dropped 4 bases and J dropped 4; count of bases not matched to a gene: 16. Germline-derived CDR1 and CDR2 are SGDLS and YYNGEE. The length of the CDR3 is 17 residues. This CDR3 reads CASSSLEQGRGFYGYTF. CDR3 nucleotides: TGTGCCAGCAGCTCCTTAGAACAGGGGCGAGGCTTCTATGGCTACACCTTC.

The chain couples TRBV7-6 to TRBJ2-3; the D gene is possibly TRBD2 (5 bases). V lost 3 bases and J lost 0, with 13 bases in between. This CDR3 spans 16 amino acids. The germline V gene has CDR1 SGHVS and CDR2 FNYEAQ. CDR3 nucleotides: TGTGCCAGCAGCTTTGGAGGAGATCACAGCACAGATACGCAGTATTTT. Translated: CASSFGGDHSTDTQYF.

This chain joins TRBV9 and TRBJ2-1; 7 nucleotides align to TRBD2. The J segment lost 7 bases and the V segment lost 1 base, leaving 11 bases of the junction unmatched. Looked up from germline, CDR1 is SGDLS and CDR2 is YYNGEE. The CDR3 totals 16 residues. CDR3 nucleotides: TGTGCCAGCAGCGTAAAAGGGCGCCTGGGAGGGAATGAGCAGTTCTTC. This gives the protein CASSVKGRLGGNEQFF.

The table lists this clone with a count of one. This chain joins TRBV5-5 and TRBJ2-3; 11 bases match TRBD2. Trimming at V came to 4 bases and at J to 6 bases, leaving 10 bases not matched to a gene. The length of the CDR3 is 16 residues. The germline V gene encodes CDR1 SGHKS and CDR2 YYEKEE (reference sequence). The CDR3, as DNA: TGTGCCAGCAGCGAGCCAACGGGACTAGCGGTGGATACGCAGTATTTT. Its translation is CASSEPTGLAVDTQYF.

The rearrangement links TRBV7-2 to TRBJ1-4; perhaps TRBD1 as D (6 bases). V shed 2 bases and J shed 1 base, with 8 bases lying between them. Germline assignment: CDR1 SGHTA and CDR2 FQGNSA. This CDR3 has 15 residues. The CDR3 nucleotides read TGTGCCAGCAGCTTACAGGGGAGAACTAATGAAAAACTGTTTTTT. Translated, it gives CASSLQGRTNEKLFF.

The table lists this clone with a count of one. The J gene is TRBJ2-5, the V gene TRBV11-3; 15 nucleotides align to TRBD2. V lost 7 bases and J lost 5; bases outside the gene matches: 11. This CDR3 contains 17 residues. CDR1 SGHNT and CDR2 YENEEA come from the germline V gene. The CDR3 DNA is TGTGCCAGCACCACCTGGACTAGCGGGAGGGCCAGGGAGACCCAGTACTTC. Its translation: CASTTWTSGRARETQYF.

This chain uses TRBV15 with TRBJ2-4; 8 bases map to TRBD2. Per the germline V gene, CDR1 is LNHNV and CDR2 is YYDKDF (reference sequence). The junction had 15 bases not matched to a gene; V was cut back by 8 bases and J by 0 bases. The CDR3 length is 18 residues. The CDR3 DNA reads TGTGCCACCGGGATTTTTCGGGGGGGAAGTTTAGCCAAAAACATTCAGTACTTC. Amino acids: CATGIFRGGSLAKNIQYF.

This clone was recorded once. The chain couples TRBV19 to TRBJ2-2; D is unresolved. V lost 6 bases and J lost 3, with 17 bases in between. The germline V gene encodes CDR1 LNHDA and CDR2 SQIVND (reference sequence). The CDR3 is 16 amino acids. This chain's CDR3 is CASSPRVLVHTGELFF. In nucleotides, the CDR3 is TGTGCCAGTAGCCCACGAGTCCTAGTTCACACCGGGGAGCTGTTTTTT.